These T cell receptor beta chains were read from a single sample in a study. Via MiXCR, TCRdb re-called the RT-PCR reads, giving one row per CDR3 protein. The sample has hundreds of thousands of distinct CDR3 sequences, approximately 14% seen once; the top ten hold 3.6%. The sequenced sample was memory CD4+ T cells from blood. Source of these receptors: a female donor in good health, serving as a healthy control. Both conserved end residues are part of each CDR3. The D gene is left open where the match is weak. Expanded clones are given a class, and other clones once, few, many or no size at all.

d_gene	abundance	j_gene	v_gene	CDR3nt	CDR3aa
NA	few	TRBJ1-2	TRBV10-3	TGTGCCATCAGTGAAACGGCAGCCTATGGCTACACCTTC	CAISETAAYGYTF
NA	NA	TRBJ1-1	TRBV6-5	TGTGCCAGCAGTGCCAGCTGGGACACTGAAGCTTTCTTT	CASSASWDTEAFF
NA	once	TRBJ1-3	TRBV5-6	TGTGCCAGCGCCCGGGATGGAAACACCATATATTTT	CASARDGNTIYF
NA	few	TRBJ1-3	TRBV12-3/TRBV12-4	TGTGCCAGCAGAACTCTGGATAACTCTGGAAACACCATATATTTT	CASRTLDNSGNTIYF
TRBD1	NA	TRBJ1-2	TRBV9	TGTGCCAGCAGCGTAGACCCAGGGGGCCGGGAGGGCTACACCTTC	CASSVDPGGREGYTF
NA	many	TRBJ1-1	TRBV7-5	NA	CISVPEARKRNTEAFF
NA	NA	TRBJ1-1	TRBV27	TGTGCCAGCAGTACATATCTGGCTGGCACTGAAGCTTTCTTT	CASSTYLAGTEAFF
TRBD2	NA	TRBJ2-3	TRBV6-2/TRBV6-3	TGTGCCAGCAGGCCCGCTAGCGGGAGGGCCTTAGATACGCAGTATTTT	CASRPASGRALDTQYF
TRBD2	many	TRBJ2-1	TRBV6-5	TGTGCCAGCACTCCGACTAGCGGGAGGCGCTACAATGAGCAGTTCTTC	CASTPTSGRRYNEQFF
TRBD2	NA	TRBJ2-1	TRBV12-3/TRBV12-4	TGTGCCAGCAGTGTGGGACTAGTGCAGTTCTTC	CASSVGLVQFF
NA	many	TRBJ1-5	TRBV15	TGTGCCACCAGCCCGTCTGGGCAGCCCCAGCATTTT	CATSPSGQPQHF
NA	NA	TRBJ1-4	TRBV7-2	TGTGCCAGCAGCGCAGAATCCAGTTATGAAAAACTGTTTTTT	CASSAESSYEKLFF
TRBD1	NA	TRBJ1-6	TRBV5-1	TGCGCCAGCAGCTTCGGGACAGGCGGAAATTCACCCCTCCACTTT	CASSFGTGGNSPLHF
NA	few	TRBJ2-7	TRBV3-1	TGTGCCAGCAGCCAAGAGTGGCGGAACTACGAGCAGTACTTC	CASSQEWRNYEQYF
NA	NA	TRBJ1-5	TRBV18	TGTGCCAGCTCACCGGAGAGCCATCAGCCCCAGCATTTT	CASSPESHQPQHF
NA	NA	TRBJ1-1	TRBV20-1	TGCAGTGCGCCCGAACAGGGCCTCATGAACACTGAAGCTTTCTTT	CSAPEQGLMNTEAFF
NA	many	TRBJ1-5	TRBV6-1	TGTGCCAGCATAGGATCGCGGGAATTGGTCAATCAGCCCCAGCATTTT	CASIGSRELVNQPQHF
NA	NA	TRBJ2-3	TRBV6-2/TRBV6-3	TGTGCCAGCAGTTACGTGGGCGGCACGCAGTATTTT	CASSYVGGTQYF
TRBD2	many	TRBJ2-1	TRBV24-1	TGTGCCACGGGACTAGCAGCCTACAATGAGCAGTTCTTC	CATGLAAYNEQFF
NA	few	TRBJ2-7	TRBV28	TGTGCCAGCAATGGCGGGACGCGCGAGCAGTACTTC	CASNGGTREQYF
NA	few	TRBJ1-6	TRBV4-1	TGCGCCAGCAGCCAAGATTTGGGGGGGGGGTCTTATAATTCACCCCTCCACTTT	CASSQDLGGGSYNSPLHF
NA	few	TRBJ1-5	TRBV20-1	TGCAGTGCTAGAGAAACAGATCAGCCCCAGCATTTT	CSARETDQPQHF
NA	NA	TRBJ1-2	TRBV7-8	TGTGCCAGCAGCTTTGAGGGTTATGGCTACACCTTC	CASSFEGYGYTF
TRBD1	NA	TRBJ1-2	TRBV25-1	TGTGCCAGCAGCGGACAGGGAAGCTTCGGGGGCTACACCTTC	CASSGQGSFGGYTF
TRBD1	NA	TRBJ2-7	TRBV18	TGTGCCAGCTCACCACCGAACAGGGGGACCTACGAGCAGTACTTC	CASSPPNRGTYEQYF
NA	NA	TRBJ2-3	TRBV2	TGTGCCAGCAGTGGGACGACTCCCCCCACAGATACGCAGTATTTT	CASSGTTPPTDTQYF
NA	NA	TRBJ1-6	TRBV4-1	TGCGCCAGCAGCCAAGCATCCCCTCAGGGGAGACTCTATAATTCACCCCTCCACTTT	CASSQASPQGRLYNSPLHF
NA	many	TRBJ1-1	TRBV29-1	TGCAGCGTTGAGTCCGGGCCCGGCACTGAAGCTTTCTTT	CSVESGPGTEAFF
TRBD2	many	TRBJ2-7	TRBV7-9	TGTGCCAGCAGCCCGGGACTAGCTGGCGAGCAGTACTTC	CASSPGLAGEQYF
TRBD1	NA	TRBJ1-1	TRBV6-1	TGTGCCAGCCACAGGGGGCAGGGGACTGAAGCTTTCTTT	CASHRGQGTEAFF
NA	NA	TRBJ2-1	TRBV9	TGTGCCAGCAGCGTAGAAGCGGCAATATCCTATGAGCAGTTCTTC	CASSVEAAISYEQFF
NA	few	TRBJ2-7	TRBV6-1	TGTGCCAGCAGTGATCGTCCCTACGAGCAGTACTTC	CASSDRPYEQYF
NA	NA	TRBJ2-1	TRBV11-2	TGTGCCAGCAGCTTAGAGGTTACGGGTTCGTACAATGAGCAGTTCTTC	CASSLEVTGSYNEQFF
NA	few	TRBJ2-7	TRBV7-9	TGTGCCAGCAGCTTAGCAGGGATCTCCTACGAGCAGTACTTC	CASSLAGISYEQYF
TRBD2	few	TRBJ2-1	TRBV28	TGTGCCAGCAGTTTATTTACGGGAGGGTTGGATGAGCAGTTCTTC	CASSLFTGGLDEQFF
NA	few	TRBJ2-2	TRBV20-1	TGCAGTGCGGTTGGGTCTCCTAACACCGGGGAGCTGTTTTTT	CSAVGSPNTGELFF
TRBD2	many	TRBJ2-7	TRBV7-9	TGTGCCAGCAGCTTGTCCGCGGGAGGCAGAGAGCAGTACTTC	CASSLSAGGREQYF
TRBD2	few	TRBJ2-2	TRBV10-3	TGTGCCATCAGTCTAGCGGGAGGGGACACCGGGGAGCTGTTTTTT	CAISLAGGDTGELFF
NA	many	TRBJ2-2	TRBV7-2	TGTGCCAGCAGCGCTTTGGGGGTGGACACCGGGGAGCTGTTTTTT	CASSALGVDTGELFF
NA	NA	TRBJ1-4	TRBV12-3/TRBV12-4	TGTGCCAGCAGTTTAAGGGATGAAAAACTGTTTTTT	CASSLRDEKLFF
NA	NA	TRBJ2-1	TRBV20-1	TGCAGTGCTGGAGGACTCGTCTGGGACAATGAGCAGTTCTTC	CSAGGLVWDNEQFF
NA	few	TRBJ1-2	TRBV5-1	TGCGCCAGCAGCTTAGGGCAGGGAGAGTACTATGGCTACACCTTC	CASSLGQGEYYGYTF
NA	few	TRBJ2-3	TRBV20-1	TGCAGTGCTAGAGGGGGGAGGTTAGCTTTAGATACGCAGTATTTT	CSARGGRLALDTQYF
NA	NA	TRBJ2-4	TRBV28	TGTGCCAGCAGGGCAAGGGCTAGTCGGAAGGGCAAAAACATTCAGTACTTC	CASRARASRKGKNIQYF
TRBD1	few	TRBJ2-1	TRBV7-3	TGTGCCAGCAGCTTAAAGGTGGACAGGAATGAGCAGTTCTTC	CASSLKVDRNEQFF
NA	NA	TRBJ2-1	TRBV28	TGTGCCAGCAGTACTGATACACGGGGAAATGAGCAGTTCTTC	CASSTDTRGNEQFF
TRBD2	few	TRBJ2-1	TRBV29-1	TGCAGCGTTGGCCTAGCGGCCCCCAGTGAGCAGTTCTTC	CSVGLAAPSEQFF
TRBD1	NA	TRBJ1-2	TRBV20-1	TGCAGTGCTAGAGATTTAGGAGGACCAGGGGGAGCGTATGGCTACACCTTC	CSARDLGGPGGAYGYTF
NA	few	TRBJ1-2	TRBV5-1	TGCGCCAGCAGCGGTACAGGTCCCAGGGCCTATGGCTACACCTTC	CASSGTGPRAYGYTF
TRBD1	NA	TRBJ1-2	TRBV12-3/TRBV12-4	TGTGCCAGCAGCCTAGGACAGGCCTATGGCTACACCTTC	CASSLGQAYGYTF
TRBD1	few	TRBJ1-4	TRBV20-1	TGCAGTGCTAACGCGGGACAGGGTAATGAAAAACTGTTTTTT	CSANAGQGNEKLFF
TRBD2	NA	TRBJ2-1	TRBV30	TGTGCGTATACTAGCGGGAGGGCCTACAATGAGCAGTTCTTC	CAYTSGRAYNEQFF
NA	many	TRBJ2-3	TRBV6-5	TGTGCCAGCAGGGTCCCGGGACTCTCAGATACGCAGTATTTT	CASRVPGLSDTQYF
NA	few	TRBJ2-1	TRBV28	TGTGCCAGCAGTTCGAATTTCCCCTCCTACAATGAGCAGTTCTTC	CASSSNFPSYNEQFF
NA	many	TRBJ2-3	TRBV28	TGTGCCAGCACCGCGGGAATAACATTCACAGATACGCAGTATTTT	CASTAGITFTDTQYF
NA	NA	TRBJ1-6	TRBV20-1	TGCAGTGCCGGGGGGGGGAATTCACCCCTCCACTTT	CSAGGGNSPLHF
TRBD1	NA	TRBJ1-4	TRBV20-1	TGCAGTGCTAGAGTGGGGGACAGGACTGAAAAACTGTTTTTT	CSARVGDRTEKLFF
NA	NA	TRBJ1-1	TRBV20-1	TGCAGTGCTAGAGATGGGGGGAACACTGAAGCTTTCTTT	CSARDGGNTEAFF
NA	many	TRBJ2-1	TRBV30	TGTGCCGGGCGCCAGTTAACGGAGCAGTTCTTC	CAGRQLTEQFF
TRBD2	few	TRBJ2-3	TRBV15	TGTGCCACCAGCCCTCTAGCGGGGGACACAGATACGCAGTATTTT	CATSPLAGDTDTQYF